The 31 T cell receptor beta chains below come from one sample, sequenced in a study of T cells of healthy individuals. In TCRdb, the 5' RACE reads were re-called with MiXCR into one record per CDR3 protein. The table records about 96,000 distinct CDR3 sequences, around 17% of them present only once. The source is a human donor in good health.

The CDR3 loop reads CSAISGGPWDTQYF. In nucleotides, the CDR3 is TGCAGTGCCATTAGCGGGGGGCCATGGGATACGCAGTATTTT. The chain carries TRBV20-1 and TRBJ2-3, with 10 bases fitting TRBD2. V lost 6 bases, J lost 6 bases, and 9 bases stayed unmatched. This CDR3 has 14 amino acids. Germline CDR1 reads DFQATT; CDR2 reads SNEGSKA (reference sequence).

In the case of this clonotype: A junction boundary mismatches the germline segment, possibly from a read error. V is TRBV25-1 and J is TRBJ2-7, with D tentatively TRBD2 (5 bases). The germline CDR1 and CDR2 sequences are MGHDK and SYGVNS. The CDR3 is 14 residues long. The CDR3, as DNA: TGTGCCAGCAGCTCCGTTTTGGACTCCCACGAGCAGTACTTC. It is translated as CASSSVLDSHEQYF.

This clonotype was counted many times. The chain couples TRBV6-6 to TRBJ1-6; D unresolved. Trimming took 0 bases from V and 2 from J, leaving 5 bases between them. The CDR3 runs to 15 residues. Germline lookup yields CDR1 MNHNY and CDR2 SVGAGI (reference sequence). CDR3 DNA: TGTGCCAGCAGTTACTCGAGGCCCTATAATTCACCCCTCCACTTT. Residues: CASSYSRPYNSPLHF.

The rearrangement links TRBV15 to TRBJ1-4, with D hard to call. This CDR3 contains 16 residues. Germline assignment: CDR1 LNHNV and CDR2 YYDKDF (reference sequence). V was cut by 0 bases and J by 1 base, with 9 bases left in between. The CDR3 nucleotides are TGTGCCACCAGCAGAGATTACGGGATAACTAATGAAAAACTGTTTTTT. It encodes CATSRDYGITNEKLFF.

This clonotype appeared many times. The gene calls are TRBV6-2 or TRBV6-3 and TRBJ1-1; D is unresolved. Trimming pared 9 bases from V and 3 bases from J, leaving 11 bases between. This CDR3 spans 12 amino acids. Germline-derived CDR1 and CDR2 are MNHEY and SVGEGT. The CDR3 nucleotides are TGTGCCAGTGGGAAACCGTACACTGAAGCTTTCTTT. Residues: CASGKPYTEAFF.

This clonotype was picked up a small number of times. The chain couples TRBV2 to TRBJ1-3; TRBD1 matches 7 bases. The CDR3 consists of 14 residues. V trimming: 8 bases; J trimming: 0 bases; junction bases outside the gene matches: 4. From germline, CDR1 is SNHLY and CDR2 FYNNEI. The CDR3 nucleotides are TGTGCCAGCTCCCGGGACAGCTCTGGAAACACCATATATTTT. Protein product: CASSRDSSGNTIYF.

In its sample, this clonotype was seen many times. This chain uses TRBV23-1 with TRBJ1-5; 9 bases are shared with TRBD1. TRBV23-1 is treated as an ORF (open reading frame) with a function not yet certain. This CDR3 is 19 amino acids long. With 0 bases clipped from V and 0 bases from J, the junction kept 9 bases outside the gene matches. The CDR3 sequence is CASSQSPGTGPYSNQPQHF. The DNA of the CDR3 is TGCGCCAGCAGTCAATCCCCCGGGACAGGGCCATATAGCAATCAGCCCCAGCATTTT.

This clonotype was observed at least ten times. This chain links TRBV6-4 with TRBJ2-3, with D perhaps assigned TRBD1 or TRBD2 (5 bases each). The V and J ends lost 3 bases and 3 bases respectively, with 10 bases between them. Germline V gene sequence: CDR1 MRHNA, CDR2 SNTAGT. The CDR3 runs 14 residues. The CDR3 reads CASSDDGATDTQYF. The CDR3 DNA reads TGTGCCAGCAGTGATGACGGGGCGACAGATACGCAGTATTTT.

The V gene is TRBV29-1, the J gene TRBJ2-1, with D possibly being TRBD2 (6 bases). The V end was cut by 6 bases, the J end by 6 bases, with 15 bases between. Germline CDR1 is SQVTM and CDR2 is ANQGSEA. The CDR3 spans 13 residues. The CDR3 sequence is CSVDSLGGNEQFF. The CDR3 DNA reads as TGCAGCGTCGATTCCCTCGGGGGCAATGAGCAGTTCTTC.

The chain carries TRBV14 and TRBJ2-3; 14 bases map to TRBD2. The trim removed 4 bases at V and 2 bases at J, leaving 5 bases unmatched. CDR3 size: 17 residues. The germline V gene has CDR1 SGHDN and CDR2 FVKESK. The CDR3 nucleotides read TGTGCCAGCAGCCCTTGGACTAGCGGGGGGCCCACAGATACGCAGTATTTT. It encodes CASSPWTSGGPTDTQYF. Based on the CDR3 plus reference TRBV14 and TRBJ2-3, the full variable domain is EAGVTQFPSHSVIEKGQTVTLRCDPISGHDNLYWYRRVMGKEIKFLLHFVKESKQDESGMPNNRFLAERTGGTYSTLKVQPAELEDSGVYFCASSPWTSGGPTDTQYFGPGTRLTVL.

This rearrangement joins TRBV9 to TRBJ2-3; D may be TRBD2 (5 bases). Trimming removed 4 bases at V and 2 bases at J, with 17 bases between. CDR3 length: 16 amino acids. Germline CDR1 is SGDLS and CDR2 is YYNGEE. The CDR3 DNA is TGTGCCAGCAGCCGAGGCCTAGCAGAACACACAGATACGCAGTATTTT. Its protein is CASSRGLAEHTDTQYF.

The chain has TRBV4-3 and TRBJ2-5, with a tentative D call TRBD2 (5 bases). This CDR3 contains 13 residues. Per germline, CDR1 LGHNA and CDR2 YSLEER. V dropped 0 bases and J dropped 5 bases, with 7 bases sitting between them. CDR3 protein: CASSQERDETQYF. CDR3 in DNA: TGCGCCAGCAGCCAAGAGAGGGATGAGACCCAGTACTTC.

This clonotype was counted only a few times. V and J are TRBV3-1 and TRBJ2-7; D gene ambiguous. The germline gives CDR1 LGHDT, CDR2 YNNKEL (reference sequence). V dropped 4 bases and J dropped 4 bases, with 11 bases sitting between them. This CDR3 is built from 13 residues. This chain's CDR3 is CASSPAASYEQYF. In nucleotides, the CDR3 is TGTGCCAGCAGCCCGGCCGCTTCTTACGAGCAGTACTTC.

This clonotype appeared many times. The chain joins TRBV12-3 or TRBV12-4 to TRBJ2-1, with D perhaps assigned TRBD1 or TRBD2 (5 bases each). This CDR3 is built from 15 residues. With 8 bases removed from V and 4 bases from J, the gap between germline ends came to 18 bases. In DNA, the CDR3 is TGTGCCAGCTCCCCCGGGACGGGGAATTACAATGAGCAGTTCTTC. Translation: CASSPGTGNYNEQFF.

This clonotype came up a few times. This CDR3 is CASSHGTAGELFF. The CDR3 DNA reads as TGTGCCAGCAGTCACGGGACGGCCGGGGAGCTGTTTTTT. J is TRBJ2-2 and V is TRBV12-3 or TRBV12-4, with D perhaps matching TRBD1 or TRBD2 (5 bases each). The CDR3 runs to 13 residues. V gave up 5 bases and J gave up 6 bases, with 10 bases separating them.

V gene TRBV20-1 combines with J gene TRBJ2-3, with 7 nucleotides matching TRBD2. This CDR3 has 15 residues. Losses at the gene ends were 3 bases for V and 3 bases for J; bases not matched to a gene: 9. Germline V gene data show CDR1 as DFQATT and CDR2 as SNEGSKA (reference sequence). The DNA of the CDR3 is TGCAGTGCTAGGACGGCAGGGAGGGAGACAGATACGCAGTATTTT. Protein sequence: CSARTAGRETDTQYF.

This clonotype was seen only a few times. The chain has TRBV7-2 and TRBJ1-4; 7 bases map to TRBD1. Per germline, CDR1 SGHTA and CDR2 FQGNSA. Unmatched junction bases numbered 7, after V lost 5 bases and J lost 10 bases. The CDR3 is 13 residues long. CDR3 coding DNA: TGTGCCAGCAGCGCAGACAGGGAGGGAAAACTGTTTTTT. This sequence encodes CASSADREGKLFF.

Ten or more counts support this clonotype. The rearrangement joins TRBV29-1 to TRBJ1-1, with D perhaps TRBD1 (5 bases). The CDR3 spans 12 residues. Trimming shortened V by 7 bases and J by 1 base, and 10 bases separated the two germline ends. Germline V lookup: CDR1 SQVTM, CDR2 ANQGSEA. This chain's CDR3 is CSAGGGNTEAFF. For the CDR3, the DNA is TGCAGCGCCGGTGGGGGGAACACTGAAGCTTTCTTT. The full variable domain, with the rest looked up from reference TRBV29-1 and TRBJ1-1, is SAVISQKPSRDICQRGTSLTIQCQVDSQVTMMFWYRQQPGQSLTLIATANQGSEATYESGFVIDKFPISRPNLTFSTLTVSNMSPEDSSIYLCSAGGGNTEAFFGQGTRLTVV.

This clonotype was observed many times. The J gene is TRBJ2-2, the V gene TRBV4-3, with 7 bases that match TRBD2. CDR3 length: 15 amino acids. In germline, CDR1 is LGHNA, CDR2 YSLEER. Losses at the gene ends were 4 bases for V and 5 bases for J; bases not matched to a gene: 7. CDR3 DNA sequence: TGCGCCAGCAGCCTTCTAGGACTAGGGACCGGGGAGCTGTTTTTT. This sequence encodes CASSLLGLGTGELFF.

This clonotype was detected ten times or more. The J gene is TRBJ2-5, the V gene TRBV29-1; 7 bases agree with TRBD2. CDR1 is SQVTM, CDR2 ANQGSEA, per germline. This CDR3 has 14 amino acids. After removal of 4 bases from V and 2 bases from J, the junction contained 7 bases not matched to a gene. CDR3 region: CSVGALAAQETQYF. The CDR3 DNA follows: TGCAGCGTTGGGGCCCTAGCGGCTCAAGAGACCCAGTACTTC.

V gene TRBV20-1 combines with J gene TRBJ2-7, with 8 bases that match TRBD1. Germline V lookup: CDR1 DFQATT, CDR2 SNEGSKA (reference sequence). The V gene end was trimmed by 1 base and the J gene end by 2 bases; junction bases not matched to a gene: 4. The CDR3 is 14 residues long. The chain's CDR3 is CSARGQGLTYEQYF. The CDR3 DNA is TGCAGTGCTAGAGGACAGGGGTTGACCTACGAGCAGTACTTC.

This clonotype was counted at least ten times. J is TRBJ2-1 and V is TRBV6-4, with TRBD2 matching over 7 bases. The CDR3 is 14 residues long. From germline, CDR1 is MRHNA and CDR2 SNTAGT. With 5 bases clipped from V and 1 base from J, the junction kept 2 bases outside the gene matches. CDR3 sequence (DNA): TGTGCCAGCAGTCCGGGGGGTTCCTACAATGAGCAGTTCTTC. As protein: CASSPGGSYNEQFF.

This clonotype was detected a few times. V and J are TRBV7-9 and TRBJ1-6, with 7 bases matching TRBD1. In germline, CDR1 is SEHNR, CDR2 FQNEAQ (reference sequence). The CDR3 totals 13 residues. V lost 6 bases to trimming and J lost 8 bases; unmatched junction nucleotides: 4. The DNA for the CDR3 is TGTGCCAGCAGTTTCGACAGGGATTCACCCCTCCACTTT. Translation: CASSFDRDSPLHF.

This clonotype occurred many times. V and J are TRBV10-3 and TRBJ1-3; possibly TRBD1 for D (5 bases). Germline values: CDR1 ENHRY, CDR2 SYGVKD. V gave up 0 bases and J gave up 2 bases, with 8 bases separating them. This CDR3 is 15 amino acids long. This CDR3 reads CAISESGTTGNTIYF. The CDR3 bases are TGTGCCATCAGTGAGTCGGGGACTACTGGAAACACCATATATTTT.

A few counts support this clonotype. CDR3 nucleotides: TGCGCCAGCAGCTTCTGGGACATTAATCAGCCCCAGCATTTT. Amino acid sequence: CASSFWDINQPQHF. The rearrangement links TRBV5-1 to TRBJ1-5; TRBD1 is a possible D gene (6 bases). CDR3 length: 14 amino acids. The germline gives CDR1 SGHRS, CDR2 YFSETQ. Trimming removed 2 bases from V and 4 bases from J, with 10 bases in between.

In its sample, this clonotype was seen a few times. This chain uses TRBV7-2 with TRBJ2-3, with 7 bases aligning to TRBD1. The junction had 6 bases not matched to a gene; V was cut back by 1 base and J by 2 bases. Per the germline V gene, CDR1 is SGHTA and CDR2 is FQGNSA. This CDR3 contains 16 residues. CDR3 residues: CASSLEDRWITDTQYF. CDR3 DNA: TGTGCCAGCAGCTTAGAGGACAGGTGGATCACAGATACGCAGTATTTT.

This clonotype appeared many times. The chain joins TRBV23-1 to TRBJ2-7; D perhaps matches TRBD1 (6 bases). TRBV23-1 is noted as an ORF with a role that remains uncertain. The CDR3 is 14 residues long. The germline V and J ends were trimmed by 5 bases and 6 bases, with 17 bases remaining between them. Written as DNA, the CDR3 is TGCGCCAGCAGTTACCGGGACACGTCCGGCGAGCAGTACTTC. Translating gives CASSYRDTSGEQYF.

In this sample, this clonotype turned up a few times. The chain carries TRBV28 and TRBJ2-5, with 8 bases fitting TRBD2. CDR1 is MDHEN, CDR2 SYDVKM, per germline. V shed 6 bases, J shed 3 bases, and the junction held 6 bases outside the gene matches. The CDR3 has 14 residues. The CDR3 DNA sequence: TGTGCCAGCAGCCAGACTAGCGCAAAAGAGACCCAGTACTTC. Its translation is CASSQTSAKETQYF.

The CDR3 reads CASTSQGGETQYF. The DNA for the CDR3 is TGCGCCAGCACCTCACAGGGCGGGGAGACCCAGTACTTC. This chain joins TRBV5-1 and TRBJ2-5; weak D call: TRBD1 (6 bases). V was clipped by 6 bases and J by 5 bases, with 14 bases between them. The germline gives CDR1 SGHRS, CDR2 YFSETQ. The CDR3 length is 13 residues.

The CDR3 sequence: CASSERSRGLSTDTQYF. CDR3 sequence (DNA): TGTGCCAGCAGCGAAAGGTCCAGGGGGCTTTCCACAGATACGCAGTATTTT. The chain joins TRBV21-1 to TRBJ2-3; TRBD1 is the table's D call and was not checked against the DNA. TRBV21-1 is flagged as a pseudogene. This CDR3 spans 17 amino acids.

The gene calls are TRBV6-6 and TRBJ1-5; TRBD1 agrees at 7 bases. The CDR3 runs to 15 residues. After removal of 6 bases from V and 0 bases from J, the junction contained 5 bases not matched to a gene. The germline gives CDR1 MNHNY, CDR2 SVGAGI (reference sequence). The chain's CDR3 is CASSPGQNSNQPQHF. The CDR3 DNA sequence: TGTGCCAGCAGCCCGGGACAGAATAGCAATCAGCCCCAGCATTTT.